Listed below are T cell receptor beta chains from one sample, sequenced in a study of shared clonotypes between healthy human individuals. The assay was immunoSEQ multiplex PCR, and TCRdb's table has in-frame clones only and misses some. The repertoire has around 120,000 clones, about 67% of them found once; the top ten carry more than 20%. Sequenced input: memory CD8+ T cells sorted from blood. These TCRs come from a woman in her 30s in good health. Both conserved end residues are part of each CDR3. Each record gives: V gene, D gene, clone size, J gene, CDR3 DNA, CDR3 protein. The D gene is left open where the match is weak. Clone sizes are given selectively: once, few, many, or a class where the clone is expanded.

V: TRBV19
D: -
size: -
J: TRBJ1-2
DNA: TGTGCCAGTAGCAAAGACAGAGACTATGGCTACACCTTC
CDR3: CASSKDRDYGYTF

V: TRBV19
D: TRBD2
size: -
J: TRBJ2-7
DNA: TGTGCCAGTAGTATATGGACTAGCAGCTACGAGCAGTACTTC
CDR3: CASSIWTSSYEQYF

V: TRBV7-8
D: -
size: -
J: TRBJ1-5
DNA: TGTGCCAGCAGCTTAGCTCTGGAAATCCATGGCAATCAGCCCCAGCATTTT
CDR3: CASSLALEIHGNQPQHF

V: TRBV27
D: -
size: few
J: TRBJ1-2
DNA: TGTGCCAGCAGTTTATCGCAGGATGGCTACACCTTC
CDR3: CASSLSQDGYTF

V: TRBV28
D: -
size: -
J: TRBJ2-4
DNA: TGTGCCAGCAGTTTGGGATTACTAGCCAAAAACATTCAGTACTTC
CDR3: CASSLGLLAKNIQYF

V: TRBV28
D: -
size: -
J: TRBJ2-2
DNA: TGTGCCAGCAGTTTCGGTACCGGGGAGCTGTTTTTT
CDR3: CASSFGTGELFF

V: TRBV27
D: -
size: -
J: TRBJ2-7
DNA: TGTGCCAGCAGTTTAGGTTCGACAGGGAGGGGGTACGAGCAGTACTTC
CDR3: CASSLGSTGRGYEQYF

V: TRBV27
D: TRBD2
size: -
J: TRBJ2-7
DNA: TGTGCCTCTCGGGGGGGAGCGGCCGAGCAGTACTTC
CDR3: CASRGGAAEQYF

V: TRBV7-9
D: TRBD1
size: -
J: TRBJ1-1
DNA: TGTGCCAGCACCATACAAGAGGGACAGGAGGCTTTCTTT
CDR3: CASTIQEGQEAFF

V: TRBV2
D: -
size: -
J: TRBJ1-1
DNA: TGTGCCAGCACGCGACAGGACCCCGCCATGAACACTGAAGCTTTCTTT
CDR3: CASTRQDPAMNTEAFF

V: TRBV29-1
D: -
size: many
J: TRBJ2-1
DNA: TGCAGCGTTGAAGGACCTTTCGGCTCCTACAATGAGCAGTTCTTC
CDR3: CSVEGPFGSYNEQFF

V: TRBV5-5
D: TRBD1
size: -
J: TRBJ2-7
DNA: TGTGCCAGCAGCTTAAGGGACAGGGGGTACGAGCAGTACTTC
CDR3: CASSLRDRGYEQYF

V: TRBV6-4
D: -
size: few
J: TRBJ2-2
DNA: TGTGCCAGCAGCACCGGGACACGGGAAAACGGGGAGCTGTTTTTT
CDR3: CASSTGTRENGELFF

V: TRBV27
D: -
size: -
J: TRBJ2-1
DNA: TGTGCCAGCAGTTTAAGGTCTTTCCGGGACGGATACAATGAGCAGTTCTTC
CDR3: CASSLRSFRDGYNEQFF

V: TRBV2
D: -
size: -
J: TRBJ2-6
DNA: TGTGCCAGCAGTGAACCGCGGGCGCTCGGCCTCTCTGGGGCCAACGTCCTGACTTTC
CDR3: CASSEPRALGLSGANVLTF

V: TRBV4-1
D: TRBD1
size: -
J: TRBJ2-5
DNA: TGCGCCAGCAGCCCAGGGACAGCCCAAGAGACCCAGTACTTC
CDR3: CASSPGTAQETQYF

V: TRBV28
D: -
size: -
J: TRBJ2-7
DNA: TGTGCCAGCAGTTTATCACCGTGGTCGGGGGAGCAGTACTTC
CDR3: CASSLSPWSGEQYF

V: TRBV6-5
D: TRBD2
size: -
J: TRBJ2-3
DNA: TGTGCCAGCAGTTACGGCGGGAGGGACACAGATACGCAGTATTTT
CDR3: CASSYGGRDTDTQYF

V: TRBV27
D: -
size: few
J: TRBJ2-3
DNA: TGTGCCAGCAGTTTATCGCGGGCTACCACAGATACGCAGTATTTT
CDR3: CASSLSRATTDTQYF

V: TRBV7-6
D: -
size: once
J: TRBJ2-1
DNA: TGTGCCAGCAGCTTAGGGGTTGGACGCGCGTATGAGCAGTTCTTC
CDR3: CASSLGVGRAYEQFF

V: TRBV6-5
D: TRBD1
size: -
J: TRBJ2-2
DNA: TGTGCCAGCAGAAGACAGGGAGACACCGGGGAGCTGTTTTTT
CDR3: CASRRQGDTGELFF

V: TRBV25-1
D: -
size: -
J: TRBJ2-7
DNA: TGTGCCAGCAGTGTTGAGCAGAACGAGCAGTACTTC
CDR3: CASSVEQNEQYF

V: TRBV28
D: TRBD1
size: few
J: TRBJ1-1
DNA: TGTGCCAGCAAACCCTCGCAGGGGGCGGTCACTGAAGCTTTCTTT
CDR3: CASKPSQGAVTEAFF

V: TRBV6-5
D: TRBD1
size: few
J: TRBJ2-2
DNA: TGTGCCAGCAGTTACGGGACAGGGGGACCTTATGGGGAGCTGTTTTTT
CDR3: CASSYGTGGPYGELFF

V: TRBV25-1
D: -
size: many
J: TRBJ2-2
DNA: TGTGCCAGCAGTGAATATAAGGACGGCAAGAACACCGGGGAGCTGTTTTTT
CDR3: CASSEYKDGKNTGELFF

V: TRBV25-1
D: -
size: -
J: TRBJ1-1
DNA: TGTGCCAGCTCGGGCAGAGTGAACACTGAAGCTTTCTTT
CDR3: CASSGRVNTEAFF

V: TRBV30
D: -
size: -
J: TRBJ2-7
DNA: TGTGCCTGGAGTTTTGACCCCTACGAGCAGTACTTC
CDR3: CAWSFDPYEQYF